This T cell receptor beta chain was recovered during a study of T cells in Graves' hyperthyroidism and ophthalmopathy. Whole-study context: Peripheral blood draws took place at initial diagnosis, ahead of any treatment.

Clinical symptoms, serum thyroxine, TRAb, thyroid ultrasound and orbital computed tomography informed diagnoses. RNA transcripts served as the template for amplifying TCR beta CDR3 regions. HTBI primers drove first-round RT-PCR of the TCR CDR3. TCRdb re-called the multiplex PCR reads through MiXCR, storing one row per CDR3 protein. The sample includes a few hundred thousand distinct CDR3 sequences, roughly a fifth of them seen just once. The CDR3 is made up of 15 amino acids. CDR1 and CDR2 from the germline V gene are LNHDA and SQIVND (reference sequence). V lost 3 bases to trimming and J lost 2 bases, with 8 bases between them.

This clonotype was sampled from a woman in her forties or fifties with Graves' hyperthyroidism. The V call is TRBV19, the J call TRBJ2-6; D not certain. Sample: blood. The chain's CDR3 is CASSILVPGANVLTF. The DNA for the CDR3 is TGTGCCAGTAGTATTTTGGTCCCTGGGGCCAACGTCCTGACTTTC.